This T cell receptor beta chain was obtained from a study of blood T cell repertoires in COVID-19 (dated by TCRdb to about 2020). Regarding the complete study: Samples covering the acute and convalescent phases of COVID-19 were provided by collaborators in the United States, Italy and Spain. The material from the prospective study consisted of cDNA or gDNA derived from T cells, B-cell-depleted T cells, or PBMCs. Deeply sampled blood TCRbeta repertoires from subjects exposed to, actively infected with, or recovered from COVID-19 were included in the dataset. A freely available public database, intended as a resource for researchers studying the immune response to SARS-CoV-2, is where the repertoires were released. The samples were drawn from the first 160 participants of the ongoing ImmuneRACE study and from some 1,300 subjects provided by 6 global collaborators. Nearly every sample came with metadata listing a de-identified subject ID, COVID-19 status, age in years and sex. Where HLA class I and class II types were available, the types were taken from metadata supplied by the sample provider, not from assay-based typing. Summary of the overall study and its limitations: The amount of clinical and demographic metadata varied by source and participant and was provided uncurated.

Enrolling through a virtual design, the prospective study's participants ranged in age from roughly 18 to 89 years and lived across some 23 United States geographic areas. In the prospective study, participants were assigned to cohorts based on the clinical history participants reported in a screening survey and a study questionnaire. Recovered participants in ImmuneRACE Cohort 3 were defined by two consecutive negative NP/OP PCR tests, clearance by a healthcare professional, or resolution of symptoms. Each participant in the prospective study had whole blood, serum and a nasopharyngeal or oropharyngeal swab collected by mobile phlebotomists. Prospective study participants could optionally give additional blood draws and questionnaires over an approximately 2-month period. Prospective study blood samples were shipped either frozen or at room temperature before DNA extraction. V drops 5 bases and J drops 1 base, leaving 9 bases in between. The CDR3 goes from the cysteine to the phenylalanine over 14 residues. Of the read, only the CDR3 DNA is kept; its 42 bases are in frame from base 1. Looking up the germline V gene (reference sequence) yields CDR1 SEHNR and CDR2 FQNEAQ.

The immunoSEQ Assay, a bias-controlled multiplex PCR, was used to amplify TCRbeta CDR3 regions from genomic DNA. The paper's data handling went like this. The number of nucleated cells in each sample was estimated by amplification of reference gene primers within the assay. Sequence reads were collapsed and filtered to measure the absolute abundance of every unique TCRbeta CDR3 rearrangement. For each sample, productive Simpson clonality was calculated as the square root of Simpson's diversity index across productive rearrangements. TCRdb holds this immuneACCESS table with in-frame rearrangements only. Some clones are missing; in checked studies, unresolved V genes explain under half, and the rest has no known cause. V, J and clone size were drawn from that table, and D and trimming were deduced from the DNA. The sample yields approximately 270,000 clones; roughly 90% were counted once. The top ten constitute around 1.9% of the sample.

A note on this clone: Its antigen remains undetermined. No clone much larger than this one lies a single base away; base qualities are absent.

The sequenced material came from PBMCs or T cells enriched from blood (not recorded which). The rearrangement combines TRBV7-9 with TRBJ1-3, with TRBD1 as a weak D call on 6 bases. The origin of this receptor is an older woman who had recovered from COVID-19. DNA sequence: TGTGCCAGCAGCCAGAGGGGGTCTGGAAACACCATATATTTT. Translated, it reads CASSQRGSGNTIYF. The variable domain in full, with residues beyond the CDR3 obtained from the reference TRBV7-9 and TRBJ1-3 genes, is DTGVSQNPRHKITKRGQNVTFRCDPISEHNRLYWYRQTLGQGPEFLTYFQNEAQLEKSRLLSDRFSAERPKGSFSTLEIQRTEQGDSAMYLCASSQRGSGNTIYFGEGSWLTVV.